The T cell receptor (beta chain) under discussion was sequenced for a study of blood T cell repertoires in COVID-19. In the study overall: The United States, Italy and Spain were the sources of the acute and convalescent COVID-19 samples.

The germline gives CDR1 SGHVS, CDR2 FQNEAQ. CDR3 length: 14 amino acids. The V gene lost 4 bases and the J gene lost 2 bases, with 11 bases spanning the gap. The count of this clone is one. Original data processing: Reference gene primer amplification in the assay estimated nucleated cell counts. Assay: immunoSEQ multiplex PCR; the TCRdb copy retains only in-frame clones and omits some. The D gene and trimming were derived from the DNA, and the V and J assignments and clone size from that table. Of approximately 220,000 clones listed, 80% to 90% are singletons. The source of this sequence is a woman in her forties or fifties with acute or convalescent COVID-19. The chain couples TRBV7-8 to TRBJ1-2; D is perhaps TRBD1 (5 bases). What was sequenced was peripheral blood. The CDR3 sequence: CASSYDSSNYGYTF. CDR3 in DNA: TGTGCCAGCAGCTACGACAGCTCCAACTATGGCTACACCTTC.